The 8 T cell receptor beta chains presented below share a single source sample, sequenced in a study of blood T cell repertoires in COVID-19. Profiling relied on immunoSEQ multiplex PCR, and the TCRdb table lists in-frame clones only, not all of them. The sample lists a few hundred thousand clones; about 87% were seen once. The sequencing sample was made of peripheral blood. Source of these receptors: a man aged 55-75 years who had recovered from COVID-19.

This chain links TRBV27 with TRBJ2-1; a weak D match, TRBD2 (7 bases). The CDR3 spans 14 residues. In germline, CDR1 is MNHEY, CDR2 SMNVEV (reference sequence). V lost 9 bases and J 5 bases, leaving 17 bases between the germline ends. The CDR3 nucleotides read TGTGCCAGTCACCCGGCGGGGGCGGACAATGAGCAGTTCTTC. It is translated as CASHPAGADNEQFF.

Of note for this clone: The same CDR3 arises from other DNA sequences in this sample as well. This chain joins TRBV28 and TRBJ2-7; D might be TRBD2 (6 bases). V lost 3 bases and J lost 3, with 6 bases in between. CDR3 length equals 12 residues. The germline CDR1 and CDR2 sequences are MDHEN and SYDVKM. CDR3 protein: CASSLGGYEQYF. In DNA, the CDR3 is TGTGCCAGCAGTTTGGGGGGCTACGAGCAGTACTTC. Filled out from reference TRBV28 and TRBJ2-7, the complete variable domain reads DVKVTQSSRYLVKRTGEKVFLECVQDMDHENMFWYRQDPGLGLRLIYFSYDVKMKEKGDIPEGYSVSREKKERFSLILESASTNQTSMYLCASSLGGYEQYFGPGTRLTVT.

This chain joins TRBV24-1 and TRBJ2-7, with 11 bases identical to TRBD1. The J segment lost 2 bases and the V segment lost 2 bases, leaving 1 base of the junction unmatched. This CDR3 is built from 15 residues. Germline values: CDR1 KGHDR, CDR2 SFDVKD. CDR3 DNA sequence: TGTGCCACCAGTGATTCGGGACAGGGGGCCTACGAGCAGTACTTC. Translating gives CATSDSGQGAYEQYF.

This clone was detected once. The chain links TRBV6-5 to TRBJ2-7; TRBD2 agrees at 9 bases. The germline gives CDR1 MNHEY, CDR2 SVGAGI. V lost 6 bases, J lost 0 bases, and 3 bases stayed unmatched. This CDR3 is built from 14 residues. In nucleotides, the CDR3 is TGTGCCAGCAGACCGGGACTAGCCTCCTACGAGCAGTACTTC. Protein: CASRPGLASYEQYF.

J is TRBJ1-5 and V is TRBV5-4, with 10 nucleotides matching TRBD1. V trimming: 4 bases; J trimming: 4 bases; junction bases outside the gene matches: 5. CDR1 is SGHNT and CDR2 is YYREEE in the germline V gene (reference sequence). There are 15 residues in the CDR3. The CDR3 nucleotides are TGTGCCAGCAGCCGCGGGACAGGGGCTAATCAGCCCCAGCATTTT. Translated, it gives CASSRGTGANQPQHF.

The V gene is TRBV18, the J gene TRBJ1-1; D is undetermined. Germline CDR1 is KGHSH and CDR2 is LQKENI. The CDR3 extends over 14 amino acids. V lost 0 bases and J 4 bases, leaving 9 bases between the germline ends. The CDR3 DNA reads TGTGCCAGCTCACCACCCCCGTCGGGCACTGAAGCTTTCTTT. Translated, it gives CASSPPPSGTEAFF.

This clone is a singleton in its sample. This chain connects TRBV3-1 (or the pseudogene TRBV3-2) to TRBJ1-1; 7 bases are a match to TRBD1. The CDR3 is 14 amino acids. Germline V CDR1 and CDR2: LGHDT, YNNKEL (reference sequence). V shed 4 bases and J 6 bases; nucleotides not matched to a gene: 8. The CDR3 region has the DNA TGTGCCAGCAGCCTCAGGGGGATCCTCTCTGAAGCTTTCTTT. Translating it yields CASSLRGILSEAFF.

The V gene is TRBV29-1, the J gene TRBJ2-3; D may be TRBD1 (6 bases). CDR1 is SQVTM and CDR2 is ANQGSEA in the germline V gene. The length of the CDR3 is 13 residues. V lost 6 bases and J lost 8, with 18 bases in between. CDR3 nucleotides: TGCAGCGTCGAACCGGGACAATGGGGTACGCAGTATTTT. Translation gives CSVEPGQWGTQYF.